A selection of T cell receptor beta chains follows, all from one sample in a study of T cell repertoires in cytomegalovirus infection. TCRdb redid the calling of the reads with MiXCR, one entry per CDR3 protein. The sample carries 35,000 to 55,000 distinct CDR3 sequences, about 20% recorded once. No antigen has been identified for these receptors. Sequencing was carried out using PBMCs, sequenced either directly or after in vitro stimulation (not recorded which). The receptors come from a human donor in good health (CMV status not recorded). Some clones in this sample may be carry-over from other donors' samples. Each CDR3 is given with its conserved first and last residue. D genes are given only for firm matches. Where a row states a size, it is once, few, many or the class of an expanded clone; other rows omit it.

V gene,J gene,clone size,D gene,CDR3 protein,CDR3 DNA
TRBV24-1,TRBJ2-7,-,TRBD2,CATSEWTSGRSYEQYF,TGTGCCACCAGTGAGTGGACTAGCGGGAGAAGCTACGAGCAGTACTTC
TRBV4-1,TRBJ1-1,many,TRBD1,CASSREDRVGTEAFF,TGCGCCAGCAGCCGCGAAGACAGGGTCGGAACTGAAGCTTTCTTT
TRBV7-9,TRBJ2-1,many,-,CASSLSLHYNEQFF,TGTGCCAGCAGCTTGAGTCTCCACTACAATGAGCAGTTCTTC
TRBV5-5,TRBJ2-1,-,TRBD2,CASSTLAGLYEQFF,TGTGCCAGCAGCACTCTAGCGGGACTCTATGAGCAGTTCTTC
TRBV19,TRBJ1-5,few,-,CASSPDSLDQPQHF,TGTGCCAGTAGTCCGGACAGCCTAGATCAGCCCCAGCATTTT
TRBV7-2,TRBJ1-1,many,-,CASSLVNTEAFF,TGTGCCAGCAGTTTGGTGAACACTGAAGCTTTCTTT
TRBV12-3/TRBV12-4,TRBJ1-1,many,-,CASSFGLTEAFF,TGTGCCAGCAGTTTCGGCCTCACTGAAGCTTTCTTT
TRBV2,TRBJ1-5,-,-,CASSGGRGNQRQHF,TGTGCCAGCAGTGGGGGTCGGGGCAATCAGCGCCAGCATTTT
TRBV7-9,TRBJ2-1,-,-,CASSFMGNEQFF,TGTGCCAGCAGCTTTATGGGGAATGAGCAGTTCTTC
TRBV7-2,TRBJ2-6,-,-,CASSLEGVGANVLTF,TGTGCCAGCAGCTTAGAGGGGGTCGGGGCCAACGTCCTGACTTTC
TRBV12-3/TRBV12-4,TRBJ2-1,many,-,CASSLPPWGDEQFF,TGTGCCAGCAGTCTCCCCCCTTGGGGCGATGAGCAGTTCTTC
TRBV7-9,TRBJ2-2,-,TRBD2,CASSLGGTSDGELYF,TGTGCCAGCAGCTTAGGAGGGACTAGCGACGGGGAGCTGTATTTT
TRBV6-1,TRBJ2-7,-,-,CASSFGRADRLKQYF,TGTGCCAGCAGTTTCGGGCGTGCCGACCGACTTAAGCAGTACTTC
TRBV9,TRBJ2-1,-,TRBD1,CASSVDGQGFGQFF,TGTGCCAGCAGCGTAGACGGACAGGGGTTTGGGCAGTTCTTC
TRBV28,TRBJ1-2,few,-,CASSLRTGPTPYGYTF,TGTGCCAGCAGTTTACGTACAGGGCCCACCCCCTATGGCTACACCTTC
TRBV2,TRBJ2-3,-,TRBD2,CASNIAGAGTDTQYF,TGTGCCAGCAACATAGCGGGAGCGGGAACAGATACGCAGTATTTT
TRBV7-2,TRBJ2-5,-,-,CASSLAQPIETQYF,TGTGCCAGCAGCTTGGCCCAGCCCATAGAGACCCAGTACTTC
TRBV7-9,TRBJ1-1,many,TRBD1,CASSKGTEIVYTEAFF,TGTGCCAGCAGCAAAGGGACAGAGATTGTGTACACTGAAGCTTTCTTT
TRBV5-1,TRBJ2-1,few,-,CASSLGRWSSYNEQFF,TGCGCCAGCAGCTTGGGTCGGTGGAGCTCCTACAATGAGCAGTTCTTC
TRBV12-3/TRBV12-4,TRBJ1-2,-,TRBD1,CASTSGTGVYGYTF,TGTGCCAGCACCTCCGGGACAGGGGTCTATGGCTACACCTTC
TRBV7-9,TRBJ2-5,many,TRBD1,CASSSRQGQGETQYF,TGTGCCAGCAGCTCCCGACAGGGCCAGGGGGAGACCCAGTACTTC
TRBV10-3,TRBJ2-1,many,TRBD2,CAITSGEREYNEQFF,TGTGCCATCACCTCAGGAGAGCGGGAGTACAATGAGCAGTTCTTC
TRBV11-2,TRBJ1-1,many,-,CASSLSRLNTEAFF,TGTGCCAGCAGCCTCTCGCGGCTGAACACTGAAGCTTTCTTT
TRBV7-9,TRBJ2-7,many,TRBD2,CASSSRTTSNSYEQYF,TGTGCCAGCAGCTCCAGGACGACTAGCAATTCCTACGAGCAGTACTTC
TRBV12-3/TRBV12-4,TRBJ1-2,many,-,CASSILLGANYGYTF,TGTGCCAGCAGTATCCTCCTCGGGGCCAACTATGGCTACACCTTC
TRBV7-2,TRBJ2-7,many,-,CASSVDTGYEQYF,TGTGCCAGCAGCGTGGATACAGGTTACGAGCAGTACTTC
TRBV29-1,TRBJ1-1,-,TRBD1,CSVEDPTGGVLAFF,TGCAGCGTTGAAGATCCCACAGGGGGCGTATTGGCTTTCTTT
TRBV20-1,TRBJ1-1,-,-,CSGRWGTNTEAFF,TGCAGTGGAAGATGGGGAACCAACACTGAAGCTTTCTTT
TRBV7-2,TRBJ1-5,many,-,CASSSRVGANNQPQHF,TGTGCCAGCAGCTCCAGGGTAGGGGCGAACAATCAGCCCCAGCATTTT
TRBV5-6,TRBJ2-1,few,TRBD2,CASSLSSGRAFTLPGEQFF,TGTGCCAGCAGCTTGTCGAGCGGGAGGGCCTTTACCCTTCCCGGTGAGCAGTTCTTC
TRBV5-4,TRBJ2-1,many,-,CASRPHNEQFF,TGTGCCAGCAGACCCCACAATGAGCAGTTCTTC
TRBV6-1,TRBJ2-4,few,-,CASSEDRPNIQYF,TGTGCCAGCAGTGAAGACAGACCAAACATTCAGTACTTC
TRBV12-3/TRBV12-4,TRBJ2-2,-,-,CASSLSRALNTGELFF,TGTGCCAGCAGTTTATCAAGGGCCCTGAACACCGGGGAGCTGTTTTTT
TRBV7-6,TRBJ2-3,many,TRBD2,CASSSTSVTTDTQYF,TGTGCCAGCAGCTCAACTAGCGTTACAACAGATACGCAGTATTTT
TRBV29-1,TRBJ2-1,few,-,CSVEDWPPNEQFF,TGCAGCGTTGAAGATTGGCCACCCAATGAGCAGTTCTTC
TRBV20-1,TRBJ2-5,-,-,CSAHWETQYF,TGCAGTGCGCATTGGGAGACCCAGTACTTC
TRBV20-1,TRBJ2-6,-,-,CSANGARSGANVLTF,TGCAGTGCTAATGGGGCCCGCTCTGGGGCCAACGTCCTGACTTTC
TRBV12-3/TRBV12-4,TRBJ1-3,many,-,CATGIWGNTIYF,TGTGCCACGGGGATTTGGGGAAACACCATATATTTT
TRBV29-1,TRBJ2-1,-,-,CSVAGLTGFSLNNEQFF,TGCAGCGTTGCGGGTTTGACAGGCTTCTCCCTAAACAATGAGCAGTTCTTC
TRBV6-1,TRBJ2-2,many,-,CASKAGTLTGELFF,TGTGCCAGCAAGGCAGGGACACTTACCGGGGAGCTGTTTTTT
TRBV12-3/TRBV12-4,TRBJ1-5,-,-,CASSYAQYQPQHF,TGTGCCAGCAGTTATGCCCAGTATCAGCCCCAGCATTTT
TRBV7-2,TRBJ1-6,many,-,CASRARADYNSPLHF,TGTGCCAGCAGAGCCAGGGCAGACTATAATTCACCCCTCCACTTT
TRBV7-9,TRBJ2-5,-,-,CASSLEAQETQYF,TGTGCCAGCAGCTTGGAAGCCCAAGAGACCCAGTACTTC
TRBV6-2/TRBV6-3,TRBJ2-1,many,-,CASSYFGPYNEQFF,TGTGCCAGCAGTTATTTCGGACCATACAATGAGCAGTTCTTC
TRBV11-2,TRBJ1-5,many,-,CASSLVGRQPQHF,TGTGCCAGCAGCTTAGTGGGGCGCCAGCCCCAGCATTTT
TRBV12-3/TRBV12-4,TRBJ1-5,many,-,CASSVWVNQPQHF,TGTGCCAGCAGCGTGTGGGTCAATCAGCCCCAGCATTTT
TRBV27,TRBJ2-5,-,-,CASSFRRGETQYF,TGTGCCAGCAGTTTTCGACGTGGGGAGACCCAGTACTTC
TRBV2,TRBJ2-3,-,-,CASSVLARNTDTQYF,TGTGCCAGCAGTGTTCTAGCCCGTAACACAGATACGCAGTATTTT
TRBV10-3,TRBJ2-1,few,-,CAISESMAADDYNEQFF,TGTGCCATCAGTGAGTCGATGGCGGCGGACGACTACAATGAGCAGTTCTTC
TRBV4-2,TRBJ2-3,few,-,CASSSERYTDTQYF,TGTGCCAGCAGCTCCGAGCGCTACACAGATACGCAGTATTTT
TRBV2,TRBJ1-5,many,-,CASSAGENQPQHF,TGTGCCAGCAGTGCGGGTGAAAATCAGCCCCAGCATTTT
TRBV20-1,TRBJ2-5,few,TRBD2,CSADGTSGLEETQYF,TGCAGTGCTGATGGGACTAGCGGGCTTGAAGAGACCCAGTACTTC
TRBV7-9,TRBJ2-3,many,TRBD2,CASSLEEWTRSTDTQYF,TGTGCCAGCAGCTTAGAGGAGTGGACTAGAAGCACAGATACGCAGTATTTT
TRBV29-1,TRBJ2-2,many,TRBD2,CSVRPTSKNTGELFF,TGCAGCGTCCGTCCGACTAGCAAGAACACCGGGGAGCTGTTTTTT
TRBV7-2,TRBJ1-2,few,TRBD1,CASSSGQGFGYTF,TGTGCCAGCAGCTCGGGACAGGGCTTTGGCTACACCTTC